The T cell receptor (beta chain) described here comes from a study of T cells in Graves' hyperthyroidism and ophthalmopathy (dated by TCRdb to the late 2010s). For the study in its entirety: Peripheral blood samples were taken at the time of initial diagnosis, prior to any treatment. TCR V-J signatures able to tell the groups apart were searched for in a discovery cohort of 100 patients, of whom more than 40 had Graves' ophthalmopathy and 55 to 60 had stable Graves' hyperthyroidism. Whether ophthalmopathy could be predicted prospectively was tested in an independent validation cohort made up of roughly 20 hyperthyroidism patients plus 17 patients who later progressed to ophthalmopathy. The roughly 91 discovery patients were randomly divided into training and test sets at a 7:3 ratio. In roughly six Graves' hyperthyroidism patients, the study also compared T-cell repertoires from thyroid tissue with T-cell repertoires from blood. Once sampling was done, hyperthyroidism patients were given methimazole at a starting dose of 30 mg daily, whereas ophthalmopathy patients were given high-dose intravenous methylprednisolone. TCR Vbeta CDR3 sequencing of 130 to 150 peripheral blood samples (around 45 ophthalmopathy, 75 or so hyperthyroidism and some 17 progressor patients) is reported in the paper. Overall study outcomes, separate from this receptor: In validation, the model predicted progression to ophthalmopathy a median of about 5.9 months before onset, with approximately 70% sensitivity and nearly 75% specificity. Sample size was not statistically predetermined, and blinding of investigators to group allocation was not performed. Ophthalmopathy was separated from stable hyperthyroidism by a 13 V-J signature model, with roughly 88% sensitivity and approximately 84% specificity obtained in cross-validation and 80%/75% obtained in testing. Most expanded thyroid clonotypes (frequency above 0.001) were also detected in blood, a finding suggesting that blood repertoires may reflect thyroid immune responses.

CDR1 is given as LNHDA and CDR2 as SQIVND, both from the germline V gene (reference sequence). V loses 3 bases, J loses 7 bases, and the germline ends lie 16 bases apart. The CDR3 measures 15 amino acids from cysteine to phenylalanine. Of all the DNA, just the CDR3 is kept, 45 bases in frame from base 1. This clonotype was counted only a few times. Its antigen remains unidentified. No much larger clone is present one base from it, and per-base qualities are unavailable. Stable Graves' hyperthyroidism was defined as no progression to ophthalmopathy during 18 months of follow-up. Hyperthyroidism patients were newly diagnosed, had a disease duration of under 2 months, and were aged 18 to 65 years. The study excluded patients with uncontrolled infections, other autoimmune diseases, pregnancy or lactation. Diagnoses were established on the basis of clinical symptoms, serum thyroxine and TRAb, thyroid ultrasound, and orbital computed tomography. PBMCs were isolated from more than 8 ml of fresh peripheral blood by Ficoll-Paque density gradient centrifugation. Trizol reagent was used to extract total RNA, and RNA quality was then checked on an Agilent 2100 Bioanalyzer.

The TCR beta CDR3 regions were amplified from the RNA transcripts. For the first round of RT-PCR on the TCR CDR3, the HTBI primer set was used together with the Qiagen OneStep RT-PCR kit. The libraries were constructed in a second round of multiplex PCR and then size-selected and purified. Sequencing of the libraries was done on an Illumina HiSeq2000 using paired-end 100 bp reads. The original pipeline was this. SOAPnuke was used to process the raw data, removing reads that contained adapters or uncalled bases, had a mean Phred below 15, or lacked an exact match to the constant primer or identifier. COPE v1.2.5 was used to merge the high-quality paired reads, and each unique nucleotide sequence was defined as a clonotype. Clonotypes were aligned to IMGT TRBV, TRBD and TRBJ reference segments using MiTCR v1.1. The analysis was restricted to V-J combinations with a frequency above 0.0001, which together covered around 99% of the repertoires. The TCS score was defined as the ratio of F50 (clonal expansion) to E x V (chaos), calculated using BLOSUM62-based TCRdist between CDR3 peptides within each V-J. Welch's t-statistics and random forest reduced just over 500 V-J features to roughly 13, which were used in a naive Bayes classifier (R e1071). TCRdb ran its own pipeline on the public reads, namely fastp trimming at Q25 and MiXCR clone calling, and kept in-frame beta chains. Every distinct CDR3 protein forms one entry, paired with its most common genes and DNA. What appears here as the V and J calls and clone size reflects TCRdb's work, not the paper's. This sample holds around 690,000 distinct CDR3 sequences; 15% to 20% were observed only once. The top ten clonotypes cover roughly 15% of the sample.

Recombination connected TRBV19 to TRBJ2-1; a tentative D match to TRBD1 spans 6 bases. Sequencing was carried out using blood. The receptor was isolated from a man aged 45-65 years with Graves' hyperthyroidism. The CDR3 region reads CASSIGGGFWNEQFF. Here is the DNA: TGTGCCAGTAGTATTGGGGGCGGGTTCTGGAATGAGCAGTTCTTC.